A selection of T cell receptor beta chains follows, all from one sample in a study. TCRdb redid the calling of the RT-PCR reads with MiXCR, one entry per CDR3 protein. The data contain about 700,000 distinct CDR3 sequences, approximately 15% of them seen just once; the ten biggest clones take up roughly 3.9%. The sample comprised memory CD4+ T cells from blood. All receptors derive from a female donor in good health, serving as a healthy control. Both conserved end residues are part of each CDR3. Each record gives: clone size, D gene, J gene, V gene, CDR3 protein, CDR3 DNA. D genes are given only for firm matches. Clone sizes are given selectively: once, few, many, or a class where the clone is expanded.

clone size: .
D gene: .
J gene: TRBJ1-2
V gene: TRBV28
CDR3 protein: CASRETTGANYGYTF
CDR3 DNA: TGTGCCAGCAGGGAAACCACCGGGGCTAACTATGGCTACACCTTC

clone size: few
D gene: TRBD1
J gene: TRBJ1-1
V gene: TRBV7-2
CDR3 protein: CASSLRTGMTEAFF
CDR3 DNA: TGTGCCAGCAGCTTACGGACAGGGATGACTGAAGCTTTCTTT

clone size: .
D gene: .
J gene: TRBJ2-7
V gene: TRBV5-1
CDR3 protein: CASSGGTGSAYEQYF
CDR3 DNA: TGCGCCAGCAGCGGGGGGACCGGGTCTGCCTACGAGCAGTACTTC

clone size: .
D gene: .
J gene: TRBJ1-6
V gene: TRBV20-1
CDR3 protein: CSALARGTHGGSPLHF
CDR3 DNA: TGCAGTGCTTTGGCGCGGGGGACCCACGGGGGTTCACCCCTCCACTTT

clone size: many
D gene: .
J gene: TRBJ2-1
V gene: TRBV6-5
CDR3 protein: CASMQGSYNEQFF
CDR3 DNA: TGTGCCAGCATGCAGGGGTCCTACAATGAGCAGTTCTTC

clone size: .
D gene: .
J gene: TRBJ2-5
V gene: TRBV6-5
CDR3 protein: CASSYPGALNTGETQYF
CDR3 DNA: TGTGCCAGCAGTTATCCAGGGGCCCTCAACACCGGGGAGACCCAGTACTTC

clone size: many
D gene: TRBD2
J gene: TRBJ2-7
V gene: TRBV7-2
CDR3 protein: CASSLLGGRSSYEQYF
CDR3 DNA: TGTGCCAGCAGCTTACTGGGCGGGAGGAGCTCCTACGAGCAGTACTTC

clone size: few
D gene: .
J gene: TRBJ2-5
V gene: TRBV5-6
CDR3 protein: CASSWGGGAETQYF
CDR3 DNA: TGTGCCAGCAGCTGGGGAGGGGGGGCAGAGACCCAGTACTTC

clone size: few
D gene: .
J gene: TRBJ2-7
V gene: TRBV6-1
CDR3 protein: CASSGGSFTRYEQYF
CDR3 DNA: TGTGCCAGCAGCGGCGGATCATTTACACGGTACGAGCAGTACTTC

clone size: .
D gene: TRBD1
J gene: TRBJ2-2
V gene: TRBV5-1
CDR3 protein: CASSFGTGAGELFF
CDR3 DNA: TGCGCCAGCAGCTTCGGGACAGGGGCCGGGGAGCTGTTTTTT

clone size: many
D gene: .
J gene: TRBJ1-6
V gene: TRBV12-3/TRBV12-4
CDR3 protein: CASSPHRDESSPLHF
CDR3 DNA: TGTGCCAGCAGTCCCCACCGGGACGAGAGTTCACCCCTCCACTTT

clone size: few
D gene: TRBD1
J gene: TRBJ2-5
V gene: TRBV5-1
CDR3 protein: CASSTRQGQPAETQYF
CDR3 DNA: TGCGCCAGCAGCACCCGACAGGGGCAGCCTGCGGAGACCCAGTACTTC

clone size: few
D gene: .
J gene: TRBJ2-1
V gene: TRBV27
CDR3 protein: CASSPFPGVGYNEQFF
CDR3 DNA: TGTGCCAGCAGCCCTTTTCCGGGAGTGGGGTACAATGAGCAGTTCTTC

clone size: many
D gene: .
J gene: TRBJ2-5
V gene: TRBV7-2
CDR3 protein: CASSRGRFQETQYF
CDR3 DNA: TGTGCCAGCAGTCGAGGACGGTTCCAAGAGACCCAGTACTTC

clone size: few
D gene: .
J gene: TRBJ1-4
V gene: TRBV12-3/TRBV12-4
CDR3 protein: CASSPARGDEKLFF
CDR3 DNA: TGTGCCAGCAGCCCGGCACGGGGGGATGAAAAACTGTTTTTT

clone size: few
D gene: TRBD1
J gene: TRBJ1-5
V gene: TRBV7-2
CDR3 protein: CASSPTGVGGLTHSNQPQHF
CDR3 DNA: TGTGCCAGCAGCCCTACAGGGGTGGGGGGGCTAACCCATAGCAATCAGCCCCAGCATTTT

clone size: few
D gene: .
J gene: TRBJ1-3
V gene: TRBV6-2/TRBV6-3
CDR3 protein: CASGLGVTGGNTIYF
CDR3 DNA: TGTGCCAGCGGTTTGGGGGTCACCGGTGGAAACACCATATATTTT

clone size: .
D gene: TRBD1
J gene: TRBJ2-1
V gene: TRBV6-1
CDR3 protein: CASTRNQGQGSYEQFF
CDR3 DNA: TGTGCCAGCACCAGAAACCAGGGACAGGGATCTTATGAGCAGTTCTTC

clone size: .
D gene: .
J gene: TRBJ2-7
V gene: TRBV20-1
CDR3 protein: CSARDLKSGRVDEQYF
CDR3 DNA: TGCAGTGCTAGAGATCTTAAAAGTGGCAGGGTCGACGAGCAGTACTTC

clone size: .
D gene: .
J gene: TRBJ1-1
V gene: TRBV29-1
CDR3 protein: CSVVRPERNTEAFF
CDR3 DNA: TGCAGCGTTGTCCGGCCGGAACGGAACACTGAAGCTTTCTTT

clone size: .
D gene: .
J gene: TRBJ2-1
V gene: TRBV10-3
CDR3 protein: CAITPRSSYNEQFF
CDR3 DNA: TGTGCCATCACCCCACGGAGCTCCTACAATGAGCAGTTCTTC

clone size: many
D gene: TRBD1
J gene: TRBJ1-5
V gene: TRBV7-8
CDR3 protein: CASSPGTGAFNQPQHF
CDR3 DNA: TGTGCCAGCAGCCCCGGGACAGGGGCATTTAATCAGCCCCAGCATTTT

clone size: .
D gene: TRBD1
J gene: TRBJ1-6
V gene: TRBV7-2
CDR3 protein: CASSSQGNSNSPLHF
CDR3 DNA: TGTGCCAGCAGCTCACAGGGGAACAGTAATTCACCCCTCCACTTT

clone size: few
D gene: .
J gene: TRBJ2-3
V gene: TRBV19
CDR3 protein: CASKDRRSTDTQYF
CDR3 DNA: TGTGCCAGTAAGGACCGACGAAGCACAGATACGCAGTATTTT

clone size: many
D gene: .
J gene: TRBJ2-1
V gene: TRBV4-3
CDR3 protein: CASSYSGSYNEQFF
CDR3 DNA: TGCGCCAGCTCCTACAGCGGTTCCTACAATGAGCAGTTCTTC

clone size: .
D gene: .
J gene: TRBJ1-5
V gene: TRBV6-9
CDR3 protein: CASSYSIIRDEARQPQHF
CDR3 DNA: TGTGCCAGCAGTTATTCGATAATCCGGGACGAGGCCAGACAGCCCCAGCATTTT

clone size: many
D gene: .
J gene: TRBJ2-5
V gene: TRBV10-3
CDR3 protein: CAIRASDGQETQYF
CDR3 DNA: TGTGCCATCAGGGCTAGCGATGGCCAAGAGACCCAGTACTTC

clone size: .
D gene: TRBD2
J gene: TRBJ2-3
V gene: TRBV4-2
CDR3 protein: CASSQDGSGLAGDFSTDTQYF
CDR3 DNA: TGTGCCAGCAGCCAAGACGGGTCGGGACTAGCGGGAGATTTTAGCACAGATACGCAGTATTTT

clone size: .
D gene: TRBD2
J gene: TRBJ2-1
V gene: TRBV28
CDR3 protein: CASRKAGGPTEQFF
CDR3 DNA: TGTGCCAGCAGAAAAGCGGGAGGGCCGACTGAGCAGTTCTTC

clone size: few
D gene: TRBD2
J gene: TRBJ2-2
V gene: TRBV5-5
CDR3 protein: CASSPQASGDTGELFF
CDR3 DNA: TGTGCCAGCAGCCCCCAGGCTAGCGGGGATACCGGGGAGCTGTTTTTT

clone size: .
D gene: .
J gene: TRBJ2-7
V gene: TRBV14
CDR3 protein: CASSQDEPGNYEQYF
CDR3 DNA: TGTGCCAGCAGCCAAGATGAGCCAGGGAACTACGAGCAGTACTTC

clone size: many
D gene: .
J gene: TRBJ1-3
V gene: TRBV6-5
CDR3 protein: CASSYSIQGGNTIYF
CDR3 DNA: TGTGCCAGCAGTTACTCGATTCAGGGCGGAAACACCATATATTTT

clone size: .
D gene: .
J gene: TRBJ2-1
V gene: TRBV5-1
CDR3 protein: CASNWAQDEQFF
CDR3 DNA: TGCGCCAGCAACTGGGCCCAGGATGAGCAGTTCTTC